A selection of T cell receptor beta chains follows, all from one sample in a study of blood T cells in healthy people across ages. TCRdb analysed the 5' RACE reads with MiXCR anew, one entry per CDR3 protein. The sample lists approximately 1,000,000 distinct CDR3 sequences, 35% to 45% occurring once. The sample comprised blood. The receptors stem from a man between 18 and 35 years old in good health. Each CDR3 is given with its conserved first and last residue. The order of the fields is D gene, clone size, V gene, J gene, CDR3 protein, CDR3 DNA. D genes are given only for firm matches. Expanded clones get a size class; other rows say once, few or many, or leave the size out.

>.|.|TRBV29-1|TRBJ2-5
CSAERQERTQYF
TGCAGCGCCGAAAGACAGGAGCGGACCCAGTACTTC
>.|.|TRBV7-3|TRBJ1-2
CASSLNTESNYGYTF
TGTGCCAGCAGCTTGAACACCGAGTCTAACTATGGCTACACCTTC
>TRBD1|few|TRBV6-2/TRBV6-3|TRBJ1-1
CASSYSPLPGQGLRGMNTEAFF
TGTGCCAGCAGTTACTCGCCCCTACCGGGACAGGGGTTGAGGGGAATGAACACTGAAGCTTTCTTT
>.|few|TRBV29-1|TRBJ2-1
CSAVGAASRVSYNEQFF
TGCAGCGCTGTGGGCGCGGCTTCGAGAGTCTCCTACAATGAGCAGTTCTTC
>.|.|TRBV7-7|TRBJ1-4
CASSLSENEKLFF
TGTGCCAGCAGCTTGTCGGAAAATGAAAAACTGTTTTTT
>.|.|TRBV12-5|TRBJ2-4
CASDARGRENIQYF
TGTGCTAGTGACGCTAGGGGCCGAGAAAACATTCAGTACTTC
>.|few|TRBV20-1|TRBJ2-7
CSARDHLGGYEQYF
TGCAGTGCTAGAGATCATCTTGGAGGCTACGAGCAGTACTTC
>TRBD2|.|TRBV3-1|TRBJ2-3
CASSRAGGQADTQYF
TGTGCCAGCAGCCGAGCGGGGGGGCAAGCAGATACGCAGTATTTT
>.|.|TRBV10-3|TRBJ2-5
CAIRASTEETQYF
TGTGCCATCAGGGCGAGTACGGAAGAGACCCAGTACTTC
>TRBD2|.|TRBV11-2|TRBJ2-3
CASSVPGLAGGLSTDTQYF
TGTGCCAGCAGCGTACCGGGACTAGCGGGGGGGCTAAGCACAGATACGCAGTATTTT
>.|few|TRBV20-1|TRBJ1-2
CSAQRPADGTVYGYTF
TGCAGTGCCCAAAGGCCGGCGGACGGGACGGTCTATGGCTACACCTTC
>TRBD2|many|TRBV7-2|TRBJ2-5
CASSLGLGQETQYF
TGTGCCAGCAGCCTAGGACTAGGGCAAGAGACCCAGTACTTC
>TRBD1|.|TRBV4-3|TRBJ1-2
CASSQAGDRLNYGYTF
TGCGCCAGCAGCCAAGCGGGGGACAGGTTAAACTATGGCTACACCTTC
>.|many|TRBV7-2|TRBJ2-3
CASSLSPPDTQYF
TGTGCCAGCAGCTTATCCCCCCCCGATACGCAGTATTTT
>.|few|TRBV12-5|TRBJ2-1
CASGLGEGVSLDEQFF
TGTGCTAGTGGTTTGGGGGAGGGGGTCTCGTTAGATGAGCAGTTCTTC
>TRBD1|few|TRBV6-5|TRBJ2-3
CASSPRQGPYTDTQYF
TGTGCCAGCAGTCCCCGACAGGGGCCGTACACAGATACGCAGTATTTT
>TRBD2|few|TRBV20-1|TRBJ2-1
CSAFQGLAAPRDEQFF
TGCAGTGCTTTTCAGGGACTAGCCGCCCCCCGGGATGAGCAGTTCTTC
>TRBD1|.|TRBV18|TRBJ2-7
CASSPDRGGEQYF
TGTGCCAGCTCACCGGACAGGGGTGGCGAGCAGTACTTC
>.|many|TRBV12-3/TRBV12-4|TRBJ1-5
CASRDSSNQPQHF
TGTGCCAGCAGGGACAGTAGCAATCAGCCCCAGCATTTT
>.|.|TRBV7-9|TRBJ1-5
CASSYGEQPQHF
TGTGCCAGCAGCTATGGTGAGCAGCCCCAGCATTTT
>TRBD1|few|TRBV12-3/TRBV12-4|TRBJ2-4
CASSWDRTHSNIQYF
TGTGCCAGCAGTTGGGACAGGACTCACTCAAACATTCAGTACTTC
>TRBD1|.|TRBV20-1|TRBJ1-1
CSGSPFDRELGEAFF
TGCAGTGGAAGCCCTTTCGACAGGGAGCTTGGTGAAGCTTTCTTT
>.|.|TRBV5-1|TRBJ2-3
CASSPDGRRTDTQYF
TGCGCCAGCAGCCCGGATGGGAGGAGGACAGATACGCAGTATTTT
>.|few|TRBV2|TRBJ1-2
CAAPQGANYGYTF
TGTGCCGCCCCCCAAGGGGCTAACTATGGCTACACCTTC
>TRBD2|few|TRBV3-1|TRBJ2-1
CASSQVTSGGYNEQFF
TGTGCCAGCAGCCAAGTGACTAGCGGGGGATACAATGAGCAGTTCTTC
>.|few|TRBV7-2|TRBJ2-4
CASSLGLVAKNIQYF
TGTGCCAGCAGCTTGGGCCTTGTAGCCAAAAACATTCAGTACTTC
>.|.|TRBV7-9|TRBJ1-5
CASSATNSNQPQHF
TGTGCCAGCAGCGCGACAAATAGCAATCAGCCCCAGCATTTT
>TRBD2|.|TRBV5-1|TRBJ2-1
CASSLAKGLAAYNEQFF
TGCGCCAGCAGCTTGGCCAAAGGCCTAGCGGCCTACAATGAGCAGTTCTTC
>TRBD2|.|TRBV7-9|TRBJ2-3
CASSITSGGPTDTQYF
TGTGCCAGCAGCATAACAAGCGGGGGGCCCACAGATACGCAGTATTTT
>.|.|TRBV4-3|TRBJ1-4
CASSQLWGELFF
TGCGCCAGCAGCCAACTATGGGGAGAACTGTTTTTT
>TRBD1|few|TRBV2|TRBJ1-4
CASSYRTGANEKLFF
TGTGCCAGCAGCTACCGGACAGGGGCTAATGAAAAACTGTTTTTT
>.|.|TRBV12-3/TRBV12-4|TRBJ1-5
CASSLGRGTNQPQHF
TGTGCCAGCAGCCTTGGCAGGGGTACCAATCAGCCCCAGCATTTT
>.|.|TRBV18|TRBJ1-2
CASSPAKSVADGYTF
TGTGCCAGCTCACCCGCAAAAAGCGTCGCCGATGGCTACACCTTC
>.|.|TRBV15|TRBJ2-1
CATSRETAPYNEQFF
TGTGCCACCAGCAGAGAAACAGCTCCCTACAATGAGCAGTTCTTC
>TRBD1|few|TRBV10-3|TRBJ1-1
CAISATTGPGTEAFF
TGTGCCATCAGTGCCACGACAGGGCCGGGCACTGAAGCTTTCTTT
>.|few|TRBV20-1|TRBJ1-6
CSARQESSYNSPLHF
TGCAGTGCTAGGCAGGAGAGCTCCTATAATTCACCCCTCCACTTT
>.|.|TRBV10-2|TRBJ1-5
CASSESPREGGQPQHF
TGCGCCAGCAGTGAGTCACCCAGGGAAGGAGGGCAGCCCCAGCATTTT
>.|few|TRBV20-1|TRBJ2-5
CSGKGGGETQYF
TGCAGTGGAAAAGGAGGCGGGGAGACCCAGTACTTC
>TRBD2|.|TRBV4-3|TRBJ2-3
CASSQESAGVTDTQYF
TGCGCCAGCAGCCAAGAAAGTGCGGGGGTCACAGATACGCAGTATTTT
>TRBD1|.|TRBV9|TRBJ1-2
CASSHPGTAYYGYTF
TGTGCCAGCAGCCACCCCGGGACAGCTTACTATGGCTACACCTTC
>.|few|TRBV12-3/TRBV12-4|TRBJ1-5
CASRGDGNNQPQHF
TGTGCCAGCAGGGGGGACGGCAACAATCAGCCCCAGCATTTT
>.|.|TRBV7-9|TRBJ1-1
CASSPATRNTEAFF
TGTGCCAGCAGCCCGGCGACAAGGAACACTGAAGCTTTCTTT
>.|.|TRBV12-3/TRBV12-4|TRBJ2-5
CASSLRAGYQETQYF
TGTGCCAGCAGTTTACGCGCTGGTTACCAAGAGACCCAGTACTTT
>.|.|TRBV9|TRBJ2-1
CASNAVGAPYNEQFF
TGTGCCAGCAACGCTGTAGGGGCCCCCTACAATGAGCAGTTCTTC
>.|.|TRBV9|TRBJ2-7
CASSPRQLGSYEQYF
TGTGCCAGCAGCCCAAGACAGTTGGGCTCCTACGAGCAGTACTTC
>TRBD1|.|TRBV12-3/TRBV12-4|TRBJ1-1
CGSSPLGQENTEAFF
TGTGGCAGCAGTCCCCTGGGACAGGAGAACACTGAAGCTTTCTTT
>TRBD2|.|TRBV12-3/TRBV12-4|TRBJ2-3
CASSLGGLEGRTDTQYF
TGTGCCAGCAGTCTAGGGGGACTAGAGGGACGCACAGATACGCAGTATTTT
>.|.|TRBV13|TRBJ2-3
CASSFQSYTDTQYF
TGTGCCAGCAGCTTCCAGAGCTACACAGATACGCAGTATTTT
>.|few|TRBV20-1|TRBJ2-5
CSARGGEETQYF
TGCAGTGCTAGGGGTGGCGAAGAGACCCAGTACTTC